This TCR beta chain was identified during a study of radiotherapy plus CTLA-4 blockade in lung cancer. Whole-study context: In about 20% of patients, objective responses were seen; approximately 30% had disease control.

The study gave focal radiation plus ipilimumab CTLA-4 blockade to patients with chemo-refractory metastatic non-small-cell lung cancer. Libraries were prepared by immunoSEQ multiplex PCR; TCRdb keeps only in-frame clonotypes and omits some of them. The table lists around 30,000 clones, less than 75% of them singletons, with roughly 4.7% in the top ten. Study results and limitations: TCR clones of tumor origin grew in blood after radiotherapy plus ipilimumab. Early blood T cell clone dynamics reportedly forecast response best, with interferon-beta.

V lost 3 bases, J lost 9 bases, and 8 bases lay in between. Germline V CDR1 and CDR2: LNHDA, SQIVND (reference sequence). There are 12 residues in the CDR3. In its sample, this clone is medium-sized. The antigen remains undetermined. This receptor was obtained from a human donor with non-small cell lung cancer whose response to radiotherapy plus ipilimumab could not be evaluated. The source material was peripheral blood, sampled from a patient treated with radiotherapy plus ipilimumab. The genes are TRBV19 and TRBJ1-4, with D uncertain. The CDR3 sequence: CASSIGGKKLFF. In nucleotides, the CDR3 is TGTGCCAGTAGTATCGGAGGGAAAAAACTGTTTTTT.